This T cell receptor (beta chain) was sequenced during a study of shared clonotypes between healthy human individuals. On the study more broadly: The study drew on a couple of women and a few men aged 18 to 49 as donors. General study findings and limits: Represented diversity (both genetic and exposure-history) was limited by the small number of donors. Generation probability values for non-shared clonotypes were lower than those for clonotypes shared by all four donors.

Note on this clone: Its target is not known.

The ends were cut back, 7 bases at V and 4 bases at J, with 11 bases in the middle. This CDR3 has 12 amino acids. Germline CDR1 and CDR2: SGHAT and FQNNGV. The table came from immunoSEQ multiplex PCR; TCRdb's copy has only in-frame clones and leaves some out. The data show 2 million to 2.5 million clones, 85% to 95% seen once. The sequenced material came from naive CD4+ T cells from PBMCs. The subset: CD45RA+ positively selected. The rearrangement joins TRBV11-2 to TRBJ2-7; D possibly corresponds to TRBD2 (5 bases). The TCR originated in a young man in good health. Some clones in this sample may be carry-over from other donors' samples. The CDR3 spells CASTRTLYEQYF. The DNA of the CDR3 is TGTGCCAGCACCCGGACTCTTTACGAGCAGTACTTC.